This is a list of T cell receptor beta chains from one sample in a study of OX40 agonist ivuxolimab in advanced cancers. Data came from immunoSEQ multiplex PCR; TCRdb stores just in-frame clones and leaves some out. The sample lists some 18,000 clones; around four fifths were seen once. Sequenced material: CD4+ or CD8+ T cells sorted from blood, taken in a trial of the OX40 agonist ivuxolimab. These receptors were taken from an adult with an advanced solid tumor such as melanoma, head and neck, liver or kidney cancer. The CDR3 runs from the conserved cysteine through the conserved F or W. D genes are given only for firm matches. Clone size is shown for a subset of rows, as once, few, many or a class of expanded clone.

D: TRBD1; length: 14; J: TRBJ2-5; size: -; V: TRBV7-9; CDR3: CASSIGQGRETQYF; DNA: TGTGCCAGCAGCATCGGACAGGGTCGAGAGACCCAGTACTTC
D: TRBD2; length: 14; J: TRBJ2-5; size: -; V: TRBV2; CDR3: CASTRSAGGQTQYF; DNA: TGTGCCAGCACTCGTTCAGCGGGGGGGCAGACCCAGTACTTC
D: -; length: 14; J: TRBJ2-7; size: -; V: TRBV7-9; CDR3: CASSLVGGSYEQYF; DNA: TGTGCCAGCAGCTTAGTAGGCGGATCCTACGAGCAGTACTTC
D: -; length: 10; J: TRBJ1-1; size: -; V: TRBV28; CDR3: CAVGYTEAFF; DNA: TGTGCCGTAGGGTACACTGAAGCTTTCTTT
D: -; length: 16; J: TRBJ2-3; size: -; V: TRBV5-3; CDR3: CARSLELAPSPDTQYF; DNA: TGTGCCAGAAGCCTCGAACTAGCCCCCAGCCCAGATACGCAGTATTTT
D: -; length: 13; J: TRBJ1-5; size: few; V: TRBV28; CDR3: CAFGEQEGQPQHF; DNA: TGTGCATTCGGGGAACAGGAAGGTCAGCCCCAGCATTTT
D: TRBD1; length: 14; J: TRBJ1-6; size: -; V: TRBV6-6; CDR3: CASRLTGDNSPLHF; DNA: TGTGCCAGCAGATTGACAGGGGATAATTCACCCCTCCACTTT
D: TRBD1; length: 18; J: TRBJ2-1; size: -; V: TRBV18; CDR3: CASSPGASTGEKINEQFF; DNA: TGTGCCAGCTCACCAGGGGCCTCTACAGGGGAGAAAATCAATGAGCAGTTCTTC
D: -; length: 16; J: TRBJ1-5; size: -; V: TRBV6-1; CDR3: CASSERRGGEGQPQHF; DNA: TGTGCCAGCAGTGAAAGGAGGGGTGGGGAAGGTCAGCCCCAGCATTTT
D: TRBD2; length: 16; J: TRBJ2-2; size: -; V: TRBV28; CDR3: CASSSEREINTGELFF; DNA: TGTGCCAGCAGTTCAGAGCGGGAGATAAACACCGGGGAGCTGTTTTTT
D: TRBD2; length: 13; J: TRBJ2-2; size: -; V: TRBV19; CDR3: CASMGTTTGELFF; DNA: TGTGCCAGTATGGGGACTACTACCGGGGAGCTGTTTTTT
D: -; length: 14; J: TRBJ1-6; size: -; V: TRBV30; CDR3: CAWSWGNGNSPLHF; DNA: TGTGCCTGGAGTTGGGGGAACGGCAATTCACCCCTCCACTTT
D: TRBD2; length: 16; J: TRBJ2-7; size: -; V: TRBV5-5; CDR3: CASSYGTSGTHYEQYF; DNA: TGTGCCAGCAGCTATGGGACTAGCGGGACTCACTACGAGCAGTACTTC
D: -; length: 15; J: TRBJ1-4; size: -; V: TRBV6-1; CDR3: CASSEGGALNEKLFF; DNA: TGTGCCAGCAGTGAGGGAGGGGCACTTAATGAAAAACTGTTTTTT
D: TRBD1; length: 14; J: TRBJ1-4; size: -; V: TRBV9; CDR3: CASSVGQGREKLFF; DNA: TGTGCCAGCAGCGTCGGACAGGGAAGGGAAAAACTGTTTTTT
D: TRBD2; length: 14; J: TRBJ2-5; size: -; V: TRBV19; CDR3: CASSIDGRGKTQYF; DNA: TGTGCCAGTAGTATAGATGGGCGGGGGAAGACCCAGTACTTC
D: TRBD2; length: 17; J: TRBJ2-3; size: -; V: TRBV4-2; CDR3: CASSQGTLAGGADTQYF; DNA: TGTGCCAGCAGCCAAGGTACGCTAGCGGGGGGTGCAGATACGCAGTATTTT